This T cell receptor (beta chain) came from a study of cytomegalovirus exposure and HLA in healthy donors (dated by TCRdb to between 2016 and 2019). Concerning the study at large: According to an earlier analysis of several hundred of the donors, some 180 million T cells yielded approximately 120 million unique TCR beta sequences and more than 250 Gb of sequence data. Approximately 310 gigabases of sequencing data and approximately 80 million unique TCR sequences were included in an early release covering roughly 600 HLA-typed donors. Among the roughly 410 genotyped donors, around 81% belonged to the genetic ancestry cluster associated with self-reported Caucasian donors. The aim of the study was to test whether cataloging public T cell receptors could identify signatures of past pathogen exposure. The study used immunosequencing to profile the T cell repertoires of about 670 subjects and linked those repertoires to cytomegalovirus serostatus. A separate validation cohort of approximately 120 different subjects was used in addition to the roughly 620-subject first cohort. To predict cytomegalovirus infection status, the study brought together high-throughput TCR immunosequencing, statistical association of individual TCRs with disease status, and machine learning. A later analysis re-examined previously published TCR beta repertoires from more than 650 donors and added high-resolution HLA genotyping to investigate patterns of TCR occurrence. The later analysis used no new phenotypic data to find candidate immune exposures, relying instead on TCR beta sequences and their occurrence across donors. To decide whether each TCR beta V gene segment behaved as functional or pseudogenic, an earlier analysis of 587 of the donors relied on high-throughput TCR beta sequencing. Donor age, sex, ethnicity and CMV serostatus were collected together with the repertoire data. A later genetic analysis took genome-wide SNP genotypes for about 60% of the roughly 670 donors and used that subset as a discovery cohort. Every repertoire in the discovery cohort had been generated on one and the same sequencing platform. HLA typing included class I and class II loci at four-digit resolution. The number of typed donors differed by locus: 629-630 for A, B, C, DRB1 and DQB1; 522 for DQA1; approximately 610 for DPA1; and 400 to 480 for DPB1. Roughly five DR-DQ haplotypes were handled as single units for association and clustering, since linkage in the cohort was strong. Among about 410 genotyped donors of the cohort, an average of around 220,000 unique TCR beta nucleotide sequences was sequenced per donor, of which 15% to 20% were non-productive.

The library was obtained by the immunoSEQ multiplex PCR assay. The multiplex PCR relied on a mix of 60 forward primers for TCR Vbeta segments and 13 reverse primers for TCR Jbeta segments. A multiplex PCR assay on genomic DNA amplified the CDR3 region of rearranged TCR beta genes. On the Illumina HiSeq System, the amplified TCR beta libraries were sequenced as 87-base-pair reads. Per the source publication's procedure: In a later analysis, about 80 million unique TCR beta chains were counted across the approximately 640 repertoires, and around 10 million of these chains were shared by at least two donors. Raw reads were error-corrected and collapsed into unique sequences by a nearest-neighbor algorithm in which closely related sequences were merged to remove PCR and sequencing errors. Alignment of CDR3 sequences to IMGT reference sequences was used to assign V, D and J gene segments. For a sequence to be retained, a match of at least six nucleotides was required to both a V gene segment and a J gene segment. A rearrangement was called productive if the CDR3 had no stop codons and remained in frame with V and J, and every other rearrangement was called non-productive. Following IMGT convention, CDR3 was defined as the stretch from the second conserved V-encoded cysteine to the conserved J-encoded phenylalanine. Sequences without an unambiguous match to a single V gene segment were excluded from the earlier analysis of about 630 of the donors. An earlier analysis of fewer than 650 of the donors classified V segments as functional when productive rearrangements were above 56.7% and as segregating when the standard deviation between donors was above 5%. To diagnose cytomegalovirus status from the catalog of TCR beta chain sequences, a statistical classification framework was built. In a later analysis, V and J genes were assigned by comparing TCR nucleotide sequences against IMGT/GENE-DB human TR gene sequences. Using the TCRdist pipeline, a later analysis assigned CDR3 sequences along with most-parsimonious VDJ recombination scenarios. A later analysis defined each TCR beta chain by its CDR3 amino acid sequence plus V-gene family, and excluded reads lacking a unique V-gene family. As a way to deal with suspected cross-contamination and a sequencing artifact, a later analysis dropped hundreds of nucleotide sequences that were highly shared and had low generation probability. In a later analysis, a clonal expansion index for each public chain was calculated from normalized within-repertoire ranks of inferred template counts. In a later analysis, generation probabilities were computed using a VDJ recombination model fitted to out-of-frame rearrangements, and the results were checked against IGoR. In a later analysis, hypergeometric tests were used to score TCR-TCR, TCR-HLA and TCR-CMV co-occurrence, with a repertoire-size bias correction applied to TCR pairs. In a later analysis, false discovery rates were estimated by permuting HLA or CMV assignments 20 times. In a later analysis, co-occurring TCRs were grouped using DBSCAN, and TCRdist sequence similarity was added for clustering within HLA-allele-positive subsets. For co-occurrence clustering, repertoires with fewer than 30,000 or more than 120,000 public chains were excluded, along with about five repertoires with anomalous nucleotide sharing. What TCRdb holds here is the immuneACCESS table cut down to in-frame rearrangements. Part of the clones is not present; checked against another copy, under half of the missing clones reflect an unresolved V gene, and the others are unexplained. Clone size and the V and J calls come from that table; the DNA yielded D and trimming. The sample table shows around 190,000 clones, and around 90% are seen once. Of the sample, approximately 1.9% falls within the top ten clones.

On the study overall, not on this receptor specifically: In an earlier analysis of more than 450 of the donors, most TCR beta V segments were observed in productive rearrangements about 87% or about 30% of the time, broadly matching IMGT annotations. A further reported finding was that TCR beta sequences accurately predicted the HLA-A and HLA-B alleles for most subjects in the first cohort. The 87-base-pair reads could not distinguish some IMGT-functional V segments, including TRBV6-2 and TRBV6-3, so those segments were excluded. A later analysis associated about 17,000 TCR beta sequences with specific HLA alleles at a false discovery rate of 0.05. Correlated functional status among segregating V segments might be attributable to linkage disequilibrium, but an unknown experimental factor could not be ruled out. The classifier was reported to diagnose cytomegalovirus status with high specificity and sensitivity in both the original cohort and the validation cohort. In a later genetic analysis, fewer N-insertions in productive TCRs were reported among donors in an Asian-associated ancestry cluster than the roughly 700-donor mean. In vitro tests confirmed that a few of the cytomegalovirus-associated TCR beta chains recognize cytomegalovirus antigens. Because some donors lacked HLA typing at each locus, the association tests relied only on the typed subset. Assigning TCR associations to individual alleles was difficult when HLA alleles, especially DR and DQ, strongly co-occurred. The study listed 150 to 200 TCR beta chains as associated with cytomegalovirus. Immune exposure information for the cohort was limited to CMV serostatus. Because counts were too low, about 18 rarely observed V segments, including chromosome 9 orphons, were excluded from the earlier analysis of around 640 of the donors. According to a later analysis, parvovirus B19, influenza, CMV and Epstein-Barr virus appeared linked to several top co-occurrence clusters. In a later analysis, TCR association rates were found to vary across HLA loci, with the most associated TCRs seen for DRB1 alleles and the fewest for HLA-C alleles. Most TCR sequences were observed very rarely across donors, whereas some public TCRs were present in many individuals. V-gene and J-gene trimming of TCR beta chains was associated with a missense DCLRE1C variant in a later genetic analysis, and the association was replicated in an independent cohort. The authors suggested that the approach could potentially be generalized to other disease states and immunological phenotypes. In a later analysis, HLA-associated TCR beta chains showed more clonal expansion and lower generation probabilities than non-associated chains that were equally common. Most CMV-associated TCR beta chains appeared to be HLA-restricted in a later analysis, and the HLA associations seemed to be driven largely by CMV exposure. Sequencing depth was assumed to be roughly uniform across donors in the presence/absence analyses, though that assumption may not hold. This cohort had only TCR beta chains sequenced, and the lack of alpha or paired-chain data limited which features could be detected. A cluster of highly shared sequence variants was judged likely to represent a technical artifact of the sequencing pipeline.

Trimming leaves V shorter by 3 bases and J shorter by 5 bases, with the junction holding 8 bases beyond the gene matches. The CDR3 has 16 amino acids, counting the end cysteine and phenylalanine. Left in the record is the CDR3 DNA by itself, 48 bases read in frame from the first base. For CDR1 and CDR2, the germline V gene (reference sequence) lists LNHDA and SQIVND. Worth noting for this clone: Its antigen is still unknown. Per-base quality was not reported, and no clone a single base away is much larger than it.

The cohort was made up of approximately 700 healthy bone marrow donors. At the time of sampling, all cohort members were nominally healthy, though unrecorded immune exposures were likely present. The donor was CMV seronegative and was included in the group of a few hundred seronegative cohort members. Every donor gave a peripheral blood sample, and the peripheral blood mononuclear cells from that sample were used for TCR beta sequencing. The Qiagen DNeasy Blood Extraction Kit was used to extract genomic DNA from the blood cell samples. Material for sequencing was PBMCs. This TCR derives from a woman aged 18 to 35 in good health and CMV-seronegative. This chain joins TRBV19 to TRBJ2-5; TRBD1 aligns with 11 central bases. The CDR3 sequence is CASSIGTGGSGETQYF. Read as DNA, the sequence is TGTGCCAGTAGTATCGGGACAGGGGGTTCTGGGGAGACCCAGTACTTC.